The table lists the clone carrying this T cell receptor beta chain with many counts. No antigen is known for it. This sample stems from a study of human T cells and chemical hapten exposure. Study in general: Among samples, TCR yields varied mainly because of small differences in pooled library volume. Findings and caveats of the study: No change in TCRs above 1 in 1000 frequency was produced by DPC sensitization.

V was pared by 7 bases and J by 6 bases, with 19 bases between. Germline assignment: CDR1 MNHEY and CDR2 SVGEGT. The CDR3 length is 15 residues. Within the library, unique molecular identifiers were attached to each individual cDNA molecule. In the original processing: Individual samples carried between roughly 23,224 and 700,000 TCRs, with some 100,000 as the median. TCRdb independently ran MiXCR on the RACE reads; one entry per CDR3 protein. Clone size and V and J calls follow TCRdb, not the original study. The sample has about 77,000 distinct CDR3 sequences; 8.6% are singletons. As to time point: healthy volunteer bleed at 6 weeks. Whole blood, unfractionated, served as the material for total RNA extraction.

The sequenced sample was whole blood. V gene TRBV6-2 or TRBV6-3 combines with J gene TRBJ1-5, with D possibly matching TRBD1 (6 bases). The receptor was isolated from a female donor in good health. Some clones in this sample may be carry-over from other donors' samples. CDR3: CASTGDRGPRQPQHF. CDR3 bases: TGTGCCAGCACTGGGGATCGGGGGCCTCGTCAGCCCCAGCATTTT.